This T cell receptor beta chain was sequenced during a study of blood T cell repertoires in COVID-19. As for the study in general: The United States, Italy and Spain supplied acute and convalescent COVID-19 samples.

In the authors' methods: Reference gene primer amplification gave estimated nucleated cell counts. TCRdb's table, derived via immunoSEQ multiplex PCR, lists solely in-frame clones and lacks some. That table gives V, J and clone size, and the DNA gave D and trimming. The repertoire includes 250,000 to 300,000 clones, approximately 92% of them detected once, and around 1.1% sits in the top ten. CDR1 is SGHRS, CDR2 YFSETQ, per germline. J was trimmed by 7 bases and V by 4 bases; bases with no gene match: 5. This CDR3 has 15 amino acids. This TCR came from a woman aged 25 to 39 who had recovered from COVID-19. This rearrangement joins TRBV5-1 to TRBJ2-1; 13 bases align to TRBD2. Sequencing was performed on PBMCs or T cells enriched from blood (not recorded which). The CDR3 DNA reads as TGCGCCAGCAGCGTGGGGACTAGCGGGACAAATGAGCAGTTCTTC. Encoded protein: CASSVGTSGTNEQFF.